The sequence of this TCR beta chain was determined in a study of Tregs in tolerant kidney transplant recipients. Whole-study results and caveats: Biological reproducibility was not directly addressed in this study. Findings come from small patient numbers and require larger validation.

The repertoire was sequenced with immunoSEQ multiplex PCR; TCRdb's copy has only in-frame clones and lacks some. The profile shows over 60,000 clones, over 80% of them singletons. Note on this clone: Its target is not known.

This receptor was taken from a human donor in good health. The source material was CD4+ T cells from blood.

CDR3 sequence: CASSLDRAGYGYTF. CDR3 in DNA: TGCGCCAGCAGCTTGGACAGGGCGGGCTATGGCTACACCTTC. V usage is TRBV5-1 and J usage is TRBJ1-2; D might be TRBD1 (6 bases). The CDR3 runs 14 residues. The V gene's germline CDR1 is SGHRS and CDR2 YFSETQ. Trimming took off 0 bases at V and 4 bases at J, with 10 bases between the two ends.